One sample yielded the 15 T cell receptor beta chains listed below, sequenced in a study of OX40 agonist ivuxolimab in advanced cancers. Library prep was done by the immunoSEQ multiplex PCR assay. TCRdb took over this immuneACCESS table, retaining in-frame rearrangements with V and J assigned. Such tables are incomplete; in checked studies, under half of the missing clones stem from an unresolved V gene, and the remainder is unexplained. Present in this sample are 100,000 or so clones, 84% of which were seen just once. Jointly, the top ten make up 4.5% to 5.5% of the sample. The starting material was CD4+ or CD8+ T cells sorted from blood, obtained in a trial of the OX40 agonist ivuxolimab. Every receptor here comes from an adult with an advanced solid tumor such as melanoma, head and neck, liver or kidney cancer.

The CDR3 here is CASRGLRTGGNEKLFF. CDR3 bases: TGTGCCAGCAGGGGCCTGCGGACAGGGGGAAATGAAAAACTGTTTTTT. The V and J genes are TRBV25-1 and TRBJ1-4, with 10 bases fitting TRBD1. Germline CDR1 reads MGHDK; CDR2 reads SYGVNS. The V segment lost 6 bases and the J segment 5 bases; nucleotides outside the gene matches: 9. There are 16 residues in the CDR3.

Concerning this clone: A far larger clone is off by one base, so a read error is likely. Other DNA sequences in this sample translate to the same CDR3. The CDR3 sequence: CASSDSGAVYNEQFF. The CDR3 DNA sequence: TGTGCCAGCAGCGACTCAGGAGCAGTATACAATGAGCAGTTCTTC. The gene calls are TRBV5-2 and TRBJ2-1. TRBV5-2 is deemed a pseudogene. The CDR3 consists of 15 residues.

V gene TRBV27 combines with J gene TRBJ2-7, with D possibly being TRBD2 (7 bases). This CDR3 is 14 amino acids long. Looked up from germline, CDR1 is MNHEY and CDR2 is SMNVEV (reference sequence). The germline V and J ends were trimmed by 8 bases and 7 bases, with 21 bases remaining between them. CDR3 sequence reads: CASGYREGRGEQYF. CDR3 DNA: TGTGCCAGCGGATACAGGGAGGGGCGGGGGGAGCAGTACTTC.

The chain joins TRBV9 to TRBJ2-5, with 13 bases fitting TRBD2. The germline CDR1 and CDR2 sequences are SGDLS and YYNGEE. J was trimmed by 6 bases and V by 4 bases; bases with no gene match: 9. The CDR3 has 16 residues. CDR3 nucleotides: TGTGCCAGCAGCCCACTAGCGGGAGGGCCCGCCAAGACCCAGTACTTC. Translating gives CASSPLAGGPAKTQYF. The full variable domain, rest sourced from reference TRBV9 and TRBJ2-5, is DSGVTQTPKHLITATGQRVTLRCSPRSGDLSVYWYQQSLDQGLQFLIQYYNGEERAKGNILERFSAQQFPDLHSELNLSSLELGDSALYFCASSPLAGGPAKTQYFGPGTRLLVL.

The chain joins TRBV9 to TRBJ1-4; 7 bases agree with TRBD1. Germline V CDR1 and CDR2: SGDLS, YYNGEE. J gave up 4 bases and V 0 bases, and 6 bases lay outside the gene matches. This CDR3 region has 16 residues. The CDR3 region is CASSVATTGLNEKLFF. CDR3 coding DNA: TGTGCCAGCAGCGTAGCTACGACAGGGCTTAATGAAAAACTGTTTTTT.

CDR3: CASSDDIYEQYF. In DNA form, the CDR3 reads TGTGCCAGCAGCGATGACATCTACGAGCAGTACTTC. The chain links TRBV7-6 to TRBJ2-7; D is undetermined. V lost 5 bases and J 3 bases, leaving 8 bases between the germline ends. Germline V gene lookup returns CDR1 SGHVS and CDR2 FNYEAQ. This CDR3 is 12 amino acids long.

This clone has a handful of counts. The chain couples TRBV4-3 to TRBJ1-1, with D tentatively TRBD1 (5 bases). Per the germline V gene, CDR1 is LGHNA and CDR2 is YSLEER. With 0 bases removed from V and 4 bases from J, the gap between germline ends came to 12 bases. This CDR3 spans 15 amino acids. CDR3 in amino acids: CASSQESAGRTEAFF. CDR3 nucleotides: TGCGCCAGCAGCCAAGAGTCGGCAGGGCGCACTGAAGCTTTCTTT.

The chain is built from TRBV19 and TRBJ1-1; 9 positions match TRBD1. Germline V gene data show CDR1 as LNHDA and CDR2 as SQIVND (reference sequence). The CDR3 spans 14 residues. The V segment lost 5 bases and the J segment 11 bases; nucleotides outside the gene matches: 12. CDR3 region: CASSWMGQGERAFF. The CDR3 coding sequence is TGTGCCAGTAGTTGGATGGGACAGGGCGAGCGGGCTTTCTTT.

The chain links TRBV2 to TRBJ2-7; 9 nucleotides agree with TRBD1. V gave up 5 bases and J gave up 2 bases; unmatched junction bases: 7. CDR1 and CDR2 from the germline V gene are SNHLY and FYNNEI. The CDR3 runs 15 residues. CDR3: CASSPPGTGTYEQYF. The CDR3 nucleotides read TGTGCCAGCAGTCCACCCGGGACAGGGACCTACGAGCAGTACTTC.

V gene TRBV27 combines with J gene TRBJ2-7, with a possible D match to TRBD2 (7 bases). The CDR3 loop spans 15 amino acids. Germline CDR1 and CDR2: MNHEY and SMNVEV (reference sequence). V was pared by 6 bases and J by 1 base, with 16 bases between. CDR3 bases: TGTGCCAGCAGGGGGGCGGGAGCGATGTCCTACGAGCAGTACTTC. Its protein product is CASRGAGAMSYEQYF.

The V gene is TRBV6-5, the J gene TRBJ2-7; no clear D. V was trimmed by 7 bases and J by 1 base, leaving 14 bases between them. Germline values: CDR1 MNHEY, CDR2 SVGAGI. The CDR3 has 14 amino acids. The DNA of the CDR3 is TGTGCCAGCAAAAGAGACTTCGGATCCTACGAGCAGTACTTC. This codes for CASKRDFGSYEQYF.

V and J are TRBV5-1 and TRBJ2-7, with 7 bases that match TRBD1. Germline values: CDR1 SGHRS, CDR2 YFSETQ. J gave up 6 bases and V 6 bases, and 9 bases lay outside the gene matches. CDR3 size: 13 residues. Here the CDR3 reads CASTRQGLSEQYF. CDR3 DNA: TGCGCCAGCACTAGACAGGGTCTTAGCGAGCAGTACTTC. Complete variable domain (other parts from reference TRBV5-1 and TRBJ2-7): KAGVTQTPRYLIKTRGQQVTLSCSPISGHRSVSWYQQTPGQGLQFLFEYFSETQRNKGNFPGRFSGRQFSNSRSEMNVSTLELGDSALYLCASTRQGLSEQYFGPGTRLTVT.

The CDR3 DNA follows: TGTGCAAGTCGCTTATGTGGGACTGAAGCTTTCTTT. Its protein product is CASRLCGTEAFF. The rearrangement joins TRBV12-2 to TRBJ1-1. TRBV12-2 is annotated as a pseudogene. The CDR3 length is 12 residues.

The CDR3 loop is CASTVTTPGSYEQYF. In DNA, the CDR3 is TGTGCCAGCACCGTGACTACTCCAGGATCCTACGAGCAGTACTTC. The chain has TRBV7-9 and TRBJ2-7; perhaps TRBD2 as D (5 bases). Germline CDR1 is SEHNR and CDR2 is FQNEAQ (reference sequence). The ends were cut back, 7 bases at V and 1 base at J, with 17 bases in the middle. The CDR3 loop spans 15 amino acids.

The chain couples TRBV28 to TRBJ2-1; 8 bases line up with TRBD2. Trimming took 4 bases from V and 3 from J; bases not matched to a gene: 11. Germline CDR1 reads MDHEN; CDR2 reads SYDVKM. The CDR3 consists of 17 residues. The CDR3 nucleotides are TGTGCCAGCAGTTCCCCAAAGACTAGCGCCTACTACAATGAGCAGTTCTTC. Protein product: CASSSPKTSAYYNEQFF.